The clone carrying this TCR beta chain has a handful of counts. The data were obtained in a study of PD-L1 blockade in urothelial cancer. Study background: Of roughly 30 patients, almost 26 were males with bladder-origin urothelial cancer.

Generated by immunoSEQ multiplex PCR, the TCRdb table keeps only in-frame clones and is missing some. The table shows tens of thousands of clones, with more than 75% occurring only once. Time point meaning: pretreatment peripheral blood. The sequences come from PBMCs, collected around atezolizumab (anti-PD-L1) treatment. The receptor was isolated from a man in his sixties with urothelial cancer.

The CDR3 DNA is TGTGCCAGCTCACCACCTCCCGGTCAGCCCCAGCATTTT. Its protein is CASSPPPGQPQHF. The V and J genes are TRBV18 and TRBJ1-5; D uncertain. V shed 0 bases and J shed 6 bases, with 6 bases lying between them. The CDR3 covers 13 residues. CDR1 and CDR2 (germline): KGHSH, LQKENI. Filled out from reference TRBV18 and TRBJ1-5, the complete variable domain reads NAGVMQNPRHLVRRRGQEARLRCSPMKGHSHVYWYRQLPEEGLKFMVYLQKENIIDESGMPKERFSAEFPKEGPSILRIQQVVRGDSAAYFCASSPPPGQPQHFGDGTRLSIL.